This T cell receptor beta chain was sequenced during a study of post-analysis software for immune sequencing data. The overall study: Progressive-relapsing, secondary progressive and relapsing-remitting multiple sclerosis were among the disease courses included. Study findings and constraints: Among multiple sclerosis patients, normalized Chao1 diversity was significantly below that of controls. Co-batched samples clustered tightly together by F measure.

As concerns this clonotype: Its antigen is unknown.

Presence of unique molecular identifiers characterized the TCR beta cDNA libraries. There were roughly 0.95 to 10 million T cells, and some 500,000 cDNA molecules came from them. TCRdb called the PCR reads again in MiXCR, with one record for every CDR3 protein. The data hold about 820,000 distinct CDR3 sequences, with approximately 50% observed a single time. The sequenced material came from blood. This receptor was taken from a girl aged 10 to 17 with multiple sclerosis.

The CDR3 region is CASCRGTSGTEQYF. The CDR3 DNA follows: TGCGCCAGCTGTCGCGGGACTAGCGGGACTGAGCAGTACTTC. V and J are TRBV10-2 and TRBJ2-7; TRBD2 aligns across 13 bases. The V gene end was trimmed by 8 bases and the J gene end by 7 bases; junction bases not matched to a gene: 8. The CDR3 is made up of 14 amino acids. In germline, CDR1 is WSHSY, CDR2 SAAADI.